These T cell receptor beta chains were read from a single sample in a study of blood T cell repertoires in COVID-19. Sequencing was performed with immunoSEQ multiplex PCR; in TCRdb, only in-frame clones are kept and a portion is missing. Seen here are 150,000 to 200,000 clones, 90% observed once, and the top ten hold 0.62%. Sequenced sample: peripheral blood. All receptors derive from a man aged 45-65 years with acute or convalescent COVID-19. CDR3s include the opening cysteine and the closing phenylalanine or tryptophan.

>TRBV29-1|TRBJ1-3
CSVEGGGAGNTIYF
>TRBV6-6|TRBJ2-2
CASRTGGPGTGELFF
>TRBV6-1|TRBJ1-1
CASGRGGEEAFF
>TRBV5-6|TRBJ2-3
CASSSPREMSTDTQYF
>TRBV2|TRBJ1-6
CASSDQVGGNSPLHF
>TRBV6-5|TRBJ2-1
CASSYSAVRDEQFF
>TRBV3-1/TRBV3-2|TRBJ1-1
CASSQYRDTEAFF
>TRBV14|TRBJ2-1
CASSHRIAEGSYEQFF
>TRBV14|TRBJ2-7
CASSQVGAPAYEQYF
>TRBV6-5|TRBJ1-4
CATQGTVKEKLFF
>TRBV30|TRBJ2-7
CAWSNLGLAGHEQYF
>TRBV19|TRBJ2-1
CASSDLGGRGWNEQFF
>TRBV7-2|TRBJ1-5
CASSVRQGGQPQHF
>TRBV3-1/TRBV3-2|TRBJ1-1
CASSLLDRDTEAFF
>TRBV3-1/TRBV3-2|TRBJ1-5
CASSQGRDSNQPQHF
>TRBV9|TRBJ1-2
CASSSQGGALDYTF
>TRBV19|TRBJ2-1
CASSTTGTYGEQFF
>TRBV7-9|TRBJ2-3
CASSGTGTSISTDTQYF
>TRBV7-3|TRBJ2-3
CASSPQTSGGLADTQYF
>TRBV14|TRBJ2-5
CASSQDRTVYQETQYF
>TRBV27|TRBJ1-6
CASSPTLDRNSPLHF
>TRBV11-2|TRBJ1-4
CASSLGQAGEKLFF
>TRBV11-2|TRBJ2-5
CASSLDYHPPETQYF
>TRBV5-4|TRBJ2-1
CASSPTSGGANEQFF
>TRBV7-9|TRBJ1-4
CASSTRDRTSNEKLFF
>TRBV18|TRBJ2-3
CASSYDSYLTDTQYF
>TRBV28|TRBJ1-1
CASSSPGQGNTEAFF
>TRBV4-2|TRBJ2-5
CASSRLGLPEETQYF
>TRBV11-2|TRBJ1-2
CASSSLRNYGYTF
>TRBV11-2|TRBJ1-3
CASSLGSPGNTIYF
>TRBV4-1|TRBJ1-1
CASSQPARGENTEAFF
>TRBV10-2|TRBJ1-4
CASSTGTGNEKLFF
>TRBV18|TRBJ1-1
CASSPPGGQNTEAFF
>TRBV19|TRBJ1-5
CASRPGWGGAIGQPQHF
>TRBV5-1|TRBJ1-1
CASSTGHQNTEAFF
>TRBV5-4|TRBJ2-5
CASSLGSSGGATQYF
>TRBV28|TRBJ1-2
CASSLYTRQGAYYGYTF
>TRBV12-3/TRBV12-4|TRBJ2-1
CASSQPYGEQFF
>TRBV6-5|TRBJ1-1
CASSVHGGAFF
>TRBV28|TRBJ2-7
CASSLTEPWYEQYF
>TRBV27|TRBJ1-1
CASRPPFIGVTEAFF
>TRBV27|TRBJ2-1
CASTTGTSGYNEQFF
>TRBV30|TRBJ1-4
CAWSRGGGSEKLFF
>TRBV19|TRBJ1-2
CASSFTGGRGYTF